The clone carrying this T cell receptor (beta chain) was found a few times. Its cognate antigen is unknown. Trimming removed 0 bases at V and 6 bases at J, with 8 bases between. This CDR3 has 13 residues. In germline, CDR1 is LGHNA, CDR2 YNFKEQ. TCRdb ran MiXCR on the 5' RACE reads and lists one entry per CDR3 protein. This table has 150,000 to 200,000 distinct CDR3 sequences, approximately 10% appearing once. The data were obtained in a study of T-cell memory formation after mild COVID-19. Findings and limits, study-wide: CD4+ clones that contracted lay mainly in CM and EM; CD8+ ones lay in EMRA.

This TCR came from a young man who had mild COVID-19 (a few samples of this study predate the infection). Cell type and time point are not known. The J gene is TRBJ1-2, the V gene TRBV4-2, with D hard to call. The sequenced sample consisted of PBMCs or a T cell subset sorted from them (not recorded which). This CDR3 reads CASSQETQNGYTF. Written as DNA, the CDR3 is TGTGCCAGCAGCCAAGAAACCCAGAATGGCTACACCTTC.